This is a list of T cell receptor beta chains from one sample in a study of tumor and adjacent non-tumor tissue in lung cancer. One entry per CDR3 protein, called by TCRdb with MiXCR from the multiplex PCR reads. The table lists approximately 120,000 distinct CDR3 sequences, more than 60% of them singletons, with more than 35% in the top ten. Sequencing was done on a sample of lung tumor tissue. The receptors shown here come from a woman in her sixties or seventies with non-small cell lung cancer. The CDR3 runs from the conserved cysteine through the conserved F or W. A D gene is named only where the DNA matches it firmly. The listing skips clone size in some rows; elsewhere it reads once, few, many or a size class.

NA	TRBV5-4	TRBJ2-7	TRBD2	TGTGCCAGCAGTTTGCGGGGGGTCCCCTACAAGCAGTACTTC	CASSLRGVPYKQYF
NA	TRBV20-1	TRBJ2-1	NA	TGCAGTCAGACAAGCGGCAATAAGCAGATCTTC	CSQTSGNKQIF
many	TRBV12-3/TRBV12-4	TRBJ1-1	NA	TGTGCCAGCAGTTTGTCGGAGGGACCTGAAGCTTTCTTT	CASSLSEGPEAFF
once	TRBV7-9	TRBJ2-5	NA	TGTGCCAGCAGCTTAATTGAAGAGACCCAGTACTTC	CASSLIEETQYF
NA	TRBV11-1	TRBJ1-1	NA	TGTGCCAGCGGCCGGGACCACATCACTGAAGCTTTCTTT	CASGRDHITEAFF
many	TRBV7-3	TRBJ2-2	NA	TGTGCCGTTGGTGTGGAGCTGTTTTTT	CAVGVELFF
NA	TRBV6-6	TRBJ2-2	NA	TGTGTCAGCAGTTACCAGACGAACACCGGGAAGCTATTTTTT	CVSSYQTNTGKLFF
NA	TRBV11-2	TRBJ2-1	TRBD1	TGTGCCGGCAGCTTAGGTGGGACAGGGTACAATGAGCAGTTCTTC	CAGSLGGTGYNEQFF
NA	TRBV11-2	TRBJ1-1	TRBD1	TGTGCCAACAGCCGCGGGACAGGGGCCGGAGATTTCTTT	CANSRGTGAGDFF
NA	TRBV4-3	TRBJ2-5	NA	TGCGCCAATAGCCGACACCTGGACTCACAAGAGACCCAGTACTTC	CANSRHLDSQETQYF